Reported below is one T cell receptor beta chain. The entry originates in a study of shared clonotypes between healthy human individuals. Across the whole study: The donor pool was made up of a couple of women and three men aged 18 to 49.

Deep level was the assay's run setting. In replicate PCRs of sorted subsets, approximately 200 ng DNA, approximately 30,000 T cell genomes, was used. Data came from immunoSEQ multiplex PCR; TCRdb stores just in-frame clones and leaves some out. The sample lists millions of clones, 95% seen once, with 0.1% to 0.15% in the top ten. V gave up 5 bases and J gave up 0 bases, with 8 bases separating them. In germline, CDR1 is SGHRS, CDR2 YFSETQ. The CDR3 runs to 13 residues. The receptor comes from a man aged 18 to 30 in good health. The chain has TRBV5-1 and TRBJ1-2, with D uncertain. Sample: naive CD4+ T cells sorted from blood. Subset here: CD45RA+ positively selected. The CDR3 DNA reads as TGCGCCAGCAGAGCCTCTGCTAACTATGGCTACACCTTC. This sequence encodes CASRASANYGYTF.